This entry features one T cell receptor beta chain sequence. The antigen remains unidentified. The data derive from a study of beta chain features in type 1 diabetes. Every bit of the isolated RNA underwent reverse transcription, so sequencing read expressed TCRB transcripts. Sequencing used immunoSEQ multiplex PCR; TCRdb keeps in-frame clones, though not all of them. The sample contains 93,000 or so clones, over 25% of which appear only once. Whole-study findings and limits: Shorter TCRB CDR3s, moderately but significantly so, marked every one of the four CD4+ subsets in Type 1 diabetes patients.

The sequence was obtained from a young woman with type 1 diabetes. The sample comprised central memory CD4+ T cells from blood.

The CDR3 DNA reads as TGTGCCATCAGTGAGACAAACGGGGAGCTGTTTTTT. Translating it yields CAISETNGELFF. The rearrangement uses TRBV10-3 and TRBJ2-2; D remains ambiguous. The ends were cut back, 2 bases at V and 7 bases at J, with 5 bases in the middle. The CDR3 spans 12 residues. Germline lookup yields CDR1 ENHRY and CDR2 SYGVKD.